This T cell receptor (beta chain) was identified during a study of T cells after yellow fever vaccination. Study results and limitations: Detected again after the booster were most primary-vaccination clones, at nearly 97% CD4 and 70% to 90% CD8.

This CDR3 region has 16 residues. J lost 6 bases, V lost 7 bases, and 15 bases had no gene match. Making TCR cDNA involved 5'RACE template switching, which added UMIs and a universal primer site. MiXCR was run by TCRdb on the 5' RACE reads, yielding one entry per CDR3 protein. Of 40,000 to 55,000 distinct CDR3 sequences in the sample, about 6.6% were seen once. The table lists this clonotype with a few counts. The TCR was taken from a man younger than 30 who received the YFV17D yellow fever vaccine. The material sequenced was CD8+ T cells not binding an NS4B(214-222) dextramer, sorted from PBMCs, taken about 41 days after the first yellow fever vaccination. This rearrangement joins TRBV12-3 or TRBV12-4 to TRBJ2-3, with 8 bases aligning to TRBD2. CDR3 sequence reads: CASKKPDQRGWDTQYF. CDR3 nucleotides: TGTGCCAGCAAAAAGCCTGACCAGCGGGGGTGGGATACGCAGTATTTT.